These 24 T cell receptor beta chains were all obtained from the same sample, sequenced in a study of spatial heterogeneity in lung cancer. TCRdb passed the 5' RACE reads through MiXCR, listing each CDR3 protein once. The repertoire includes approximately 81,000 distinct CDR3 sequences, about 12% of them detected once, and 4.6% sits in the top ten. Time point described: sample taken at primary tumor resection. Whole RNA came from tumor, nontumor lung or frozen PBMC and was sequenced without being sorted. The starting material was PBMCs, obtained at surgery. The origin of the receptors is a male donor with early-stage non-small cell lung cancer.

This clonotype has only a few counts. The rearrangement links TRBV2 to TRBJ2-1, with TRBD2 matching 8 bases. J gave up 4 bases and V 6 bases, and 5 bases lay outside the gene matches. This CDR3 has 14 amino acids. Germline CDR1 SNHLY, CDR2 FYNNEI. The CDR3 spells CASSPGTRYNEQFF. The DNA for the CDR3 is TGTGCCAGCAGCCCCGGGACTAGGTACAATGAGCAGTTCTTC.

The gene calls are TRBV10-3 and TRBJ2-5; unclear D gene. CDR3 length: 13 amino acids. Trimming cost V 2 bases and J 2 bases, with 6 bases left between them. CDR1 is ENHRY, CDR2 SYGVKD, per germline. CDR3 protein: CAISEHLQETQYF. The CDR3, as DNA: TGTGCCATCAGTGAGCACTTGCAAGAGACCCAGTACTTC.

This chain connects TRBV10-3 to TRBJ2-2; maybe TRBD2 (5 bases). The CDR3 contains 13 residues. With 10 bases removed from V and 4 bases from J, the gap between germline ends came to 13 bases. Germline CDR1 and CDR2: ENHRY and SYGVKD. The CDR3 here is CATRGYATGELFF. CDR3 nucleotides: TGTGCCACCCGAGGGTATGCCACCGGGGAGCTGTTTTTT.

The CDR3 DNA reads as TGCAGCGTTTGGGGGGGCAGCTTTACCCAAGAGACCCAGTACTTC. This sequence encodes CSVWGGSFTQETQYF. The V gene is TRBV29-1, the J gene TRBJ2-5, with a possible D match to TRBD2 (7 bases). CDR1 is SQVTM and CDR2 is ANQGSEA in the germline V gene. V gave up 5 bases and J gave up 1 base, with 17 bases separating them. The CDR3 is 15 amino acids.

This clonotype came up a few times. V usage is TRBV5-1 and J usage is TRBJ1-3; D gene uncertain. V dropped 2 bases and J dropped 0 bases, with 9 bases sitting between them. The CDR3 totals 15 residues. From germline, CDR1 is SGHRS and CDR2 YFSETQ. CDR3 coding DNA: TGCGCCAGCAGCTTACACGAATACTCTGGAAACACCATATATTTT. Translating it yields CASSLHEYSGNTIYF.

The table lists this clonotype with a few counts. J is TRBJ1-1 and V is TRBV12-3 or TRBV12-4; a weak D match, TRBD1 (5 bases). V lost 4 bases to trimming and J lost 8 bases, with 14 bases between them. This CDR3 has 13 amino acids. CDR3 region: CASSYGGGSEAFF. CDR3 DNA: TGTGCCAGCAGTTATGGGGGAGGGTCCGAAGCTTTCTTT.

This clonotype appeared a few times. The rearrangement links TRBV5-8 to TRBJ2-1, with TRBD2 matching 11 bases. CDR3 length: 16 amino acids. In germline, CDR1 is SGHTS, CDR2 YDEGEE. The trim removed 2 bases at V and 8 bases at J, leaving 9 bases unmatched. CDR3 sequence (DNA): TGTGCCAGCAGCTTCTTCTATAGCGGGAGGGCCGATGAGCAGTTCTTC. Translation: CASSFFYSGRADEQFF. The full variable domain, its missing parts supplied by reference TRBV5-8 and TRBJ2-1, is EAGVTQSPTHLIKTRGQQATLRCSPISGHTSVYWYQQALGLGLQFLLWYDEGEERNRGNFPPRFSGRQFPNYSSELNVNALELEDSALYLCASSFFYSGRADEQFFGPGTRLTVL.

The rearrangement joins TRBV2 to TRBJ2-7, with D possibly matching TRBD2 (6 bases). CDR3 size: 15 residues. Deletions cut 3 bases from V and 6 bases from J, with 18 bases between. Germline V gene sequence: CDR1 SNHLY, CDR2 FYNNEI. This CDR3 is CASSDDRGVGGEQYF. CDR3 coding DNA: TGTGCCAGCAGTGACGACCGAGGCGTCGGGGGCGAGCAGTACTTC.

The chain carries TRBV9 and TRBJ2-1; D unresolved. This CDR3 contains 17 residues. V lost 0 bases and J 2 bases, leaving 15 bases between the germline ends. CDR1 is SGDLS, CDR2 YYNGEE, per germline. In DNA, the CDR3 is TGTGCCAGCAGCGTAGCTTTGGCGTCCGGACCCTACAATGAGCAGTTCTTC. It codes for CASSVALASGPYNEQFF.

This clonotype was seen once. This chain connects TRBV3-1 to TRBJ2-5; D is perhaps TRBD2 (6 bases). The V gene lost 2 bases and the J gene lost 5 bases, with 12 bases spanning the gap. In germline, CDR1 is LGHDT, CDR2 YNNKEL (reference sequence). This CDR3 region has 14 residues. The CDR3 loop is CASSQPTSPETQYF. The DNA of the CDR3 is TGTGCCAGCAGCCAACCGACTAGTCCCGAGACCCAGTACTTC.

This clonotype was observed at least ten times. The V call is TRBV7-3, the J call TRBJ2-1, with 8 bases lining up with TRBD1. CDR3 length: 15 residues. Germline trimming cut 2 bases from V and 5 bases from J; bases unmatched to any gene: 5. Per germline, CDR1 SGHTA and CDR2 FQGTGA. CDR3 sequence reads: CASSLEADRDNEQFF. In DNA form, the CDR3 reads TGTGCCAGCAGCTTAGAAGCGGACAGGGACAATGAGCAGTTCTTC.

This clonotype was counted between two and nine times. The chain employs TRBV5-1 and TRBJ2-5, with D tentatively TRBD2 (6 bases). The CDR3 loop spans 14 amino acids. From germline, CDR1 is SGHRS and CDR2 YFSETQ. Trimming stripped 0 bases from V and 3 bases from J, with 9 bases between. CDR3 bases: TGCGCCAGCAGCTTGGCCCCGGGGGAAGAGACCCAGTACTTC. Protein product: CASSLAPGEETQYF.

The table lists this clonotype with many counts. V usage is TRBV10-2 and J usage is TRBJ1-5; no reliable D call. The CDR3 covers 13 residues. Germline loops: CDR1 WSHSY, CDR2 SAAADI. Trimming stripped 3 bases from V and 10 bases from J, with 13 bases between. The CDR3 loop is CASSDHTGSPQHF. The CDR3 region has the DNA TGCGCCAGCAGTGACCATACGGGGAGCCCCCAGCATTTT.

This clonotype has just one count. The chain employs TRBV11-2 and TRBJ2-5; no reliable D call. The CDR3 totals 12 residues. Trimming took 1 base from V and 6 from J, leaving 6 bases between them. Looked up from germline, CDR1 is SGHAT and CDR2 is FQNNGV. DNA for the CDR3: TGTGCCAGCAGCTTAGGGGTGCAGACCCAGTACTTC. It is translated as CASSLGVQTQYF. Supplemented by reference TRBV11-2 and TRBJ2-5, the full variable domain reads EAGVAQSPRYKIIEKRQSVAFWCNPISGHATLYWYQQILGQGPKLLIQFQNNGVVDDSQLPKDRFSAERLKGVDSTLKIQPAKLEDSAVYLCASSLGVQTQYFGPGTRLLVL.

This chain connects TRBV6-1 to TRBJ2-2; 8 bases map to TRBD2. CDR3 length: 15 amino acids. The junction had 8 bases not matched to a gene; V was cut back by 6 bases and J by 5 bases. CDR1 is MNHNS, CDR2 SASEGT, per germline. The CDR3 DNA sequence: TGTGCCAGCAGGGAGACACCGGGGGGGACCGGGGAGCTGTTTTTT. Protein product: CASRETPGGTGELFF.

This clonotype showed up just a few times. V usage is TRBV2 and J usage is TRBJ2-1, with D tentatively TRBD2 (6 bases). Germline loops: CDR1 SNHLY, CDR2 FYNNEI. The CDR3 is 13 residues long. Trimming removed 6 bases at V and 5 bases at J, with 11 bases between. Written as DNA, the CDR3 is TGTGCCAGCAGCCCCCCGGGGGACAATGAGCAGTTCTTC. Translated: CASSPPGDNEQFF.

The chain recombines TRBV12-3 or TRBV12-4 with TRBJ2-2, with D maybe TRBD1 (6 bases). CDR3 length: 14 amino acids. V dropped 5 bases and J dropped 1 base, with 8 bases sitting between them. Here the CDR3 reads CASSLDRNTGELFF. The CDR3 DNA is TGTGCCAGCAGTCTGGACAGGAACACCGGGGAGCTGTTTTTT.

A few counts support this clonotype. The chain's CDR3 is CAISKGHNTGELFF. CDR3 nucleotides: TGTGCCATCAGTAAGGGACACAACACCGGGGAGCTGTTTTTT. The chain has TRBV10-3 and TRBJ2-2, with a tentative D call TRBD1 (6 bases). Trimming took 5 bases from V and 2 from J, leaving 9 bases between them. CDR1 and CDR2 (germline): ENHRY, SYGVKD. This CDR3 region has 14 residues.

This chain links TRBV5-1 with TRBJ2-7; TRBD2 matches 9 bases. With V trimmed by 4 bases and J by 7 bases, 12 bases remained unmatched. The V gene's germline CDR1 is SGHRS and CDR2 YFSETQ. This CDR3 spans 15 amino acids. This CDR3 reads CASSPFAGGRGEQYF. CDR3 in DNA: TGCGCCAGCAGCCCCTTTGCGGGGGGGCGGGGAGAGCAGTACTTC.

This clonotype was counted only a few times. V usage is TRBV12-3 or TRBV12-4 and J usage is TRBJ2-5; TRBD1 matches 11 bases. The V and J ends lost 4 bases and 1 base, in that order; junction bases with no gene match: 2. The CDR3 length is 15 residues. CDR3 in DNA: TGTGCCAGCAGTTCGGGGACAGGGGGCCAAGAGACCCAGTACTTC. Protein product: CASSSGTGGQETQYF.

This clonotype was seen more than once but under ten times. This chain connects TRBV19 to TRBJ1-4; the D gene is possibly TRBD1 (6 bases). Between the trimmed V and J ends, which lost 4 bases and 1 base, there was a span of 16 bases. From germline, CDR1 is LNHDA and CDR2 SQIVND (reference sequence). The CDR3 sequence is 17 residues long. This CDR3 is CASSTPLFRGTNEKLFF. DNA for the CDR3: TGTGCCAGTAGTACTCCGCTATTCAGGGGAACTAATGAAAAACTGTTTTTT.

This chain connects TRBV2 to TRBJ2-3, with D uncertain. This CDR3 comprises 16 residues. Germline loops: CDR1 SNHLY, CDR2 FYNNEI. V shed 6 bases and J shed 1 base, with 17 bases lying between them. DNA of the CDR3: TGTGCCAGCAGCGCCTCGGTGGCAGCGCGCACAGATACGCAGTATTTT. Translated, it gives CASSASVAARTDTQYF. The whole variable domain, filled in from reference TRBV2 and TRBJ2-3, reads EPEVTQTPSHQVTQMGQEVILRCVPISNHLYFYWYRQILGQKVEFLVSFYNNEISEKSEIFDDQFSVERPDGSNFTLKIRSTKLEDSAMYFCASSASVAARTDTQYFGPGTRLTVL.

This clonotype was seen more than once but under ten times. The gene calls are TRBV14 and TRBJ1-4; 8 nucleotides agree with TRBD1. The ends lost 1 base at V and 14 bases at J; junction bases unmatched: 6. The CDR3 totals 13 residues. CDR1 SGHDN and CDR2 FVKESK come from the germline V gene. Here the CDR3 DNA reads TGTGCCAGCAGCCAAGTGTTCGGGACAGGTCTGTTTTTT. It yields the protein CASSQVFGTGLFF.

This clonotype occurred a few times. V is TRBV20-1 and J is TRBJ2-3; 10 bases are shared with TRBD2. Germline loops: CDR1 DFQATT, CDR2 SNEGSKA (reference sequence). The trim removed 1 base at V and 0 bases at J, leaving 4 bases unmatched. The length of the CDR3 is 16 residues. The CDR3 spells CSARGLAGPSTDTQYF. CDR3 sequence (DNA): TGCAGTGCTAGAGGACTAGCGGGTCCTAGCACAGATACGCAGTATTTT.